What follows describes a single T cell receptor beta chain. These data originate in a study of T cell changes during pregnancy in multiple sclerosis. TCRdb's copy holds only in-frame clones and misses some; the assay was immunoSEQ multiplex PCR. This repertoire shows roughly 20,000 clones, approximately 91% found once; its top ten account for around 19%. The germline gives CDR1 SGHDN, CDR2 FVKESK. The ends lost 4 bases at V and 4 bases at J; junction bases unmatched: 7. The CDR3 has 14 residues. The TCR sequence derives from a female donor in good health, enrolled as a control in a pregnancy study. Specimen: CD8+ T cells from peripheral blood mononuclear cells, collected after pregnancy. The chain combines TRBV14 with TRBJ2-7; 7 bases are shared with TRBD1. This CDR3 reads CASSPRQGSYEQYF. The CDR3 DNA sequence: TGTGCCAGCAGCCCCCGACAGGGCTCTTACGAGCAGTACTTC.